This record looks at one T cell receptor (beta chain) sequence and its context. Germline assignment: CDR1 MNHEY and CDR2 SMNVEV (reference sequence). The germline V and J ends were trimmed by 3 bases and 6 bases, with 11 bases remaining between them. The CDR3 loop spans 13 amino acids. TCRdb redid the calling of the 5' RACE reads with MiXCR, one entry per CDR3 protein. The table records approximately 430,000 distinct CDR3 sequences, 20% to 25% of them present only once. This entry comes from a study of T-cell memory formation after mild COVID-19. The chain carries TRBV27 and TRBJ1-1; a weak D match, TRBD1 (5 bases). The receptor was isolated from an adult woman who had mild COVID-19 (a few samples of this study predate the infection). Cell type and time point are not known. Sequencing used PBMCs or a T cell subset sorted from them (not recorded which). The chain's CDR3 is CASSFQGAAEAFF. CDR3 in DNA: TGTGCCAGCAGTTTCCAGGGCGCCGCTGAAGCTTTCTTT.